Shown below are 22 T cell receptor beta chains from a single sample sequenced in a study of identical twins. TCRdb re-called the 5' RACE reads with MiXCR, one entry per CDR3 protein. Of over 600,000 distinct CDR3 sequences in the sample, 20% to 25% were seen once. In addition, the sample was reused for a study of T cells expressing NK-cell markers.

Sequenced: PBMCs. These receptors originate from a woman aged 18-35 years in good health.

This clonotype occurred a few times. The DNA for the CDR3 is TGCGCCAGCAGCTTTCCGTCTGGCGCGAACACCGGGGAGCTGTTTTTT. Translating gives CASSFPSGANTGELFF. This rearrangement joins TRBV5-1 to TRBJ2-2; no clear D. The CDR3 contains 16 residues. Per germline, CDR1 SGHRS and CDR2 YFSETQ. The V and J ends lost 2 bases and 0 bases respectively, with 11 bases between them.

This rearrangement joins TRBV20-1 to TRBJ2-3; 10 bases agree with TRBD2. The V gene end was trimmed by 4 bases and the J gene end by 4 bases; junction bases not matched to a gene: 5. CDR3 length: 14 amino acids. Germline V lookup: CDR1 DFQATT, CDR2 SNEGSKA (reference sequence). For the CDR3, the DNA is TGCAGTGCTACTCTAGCGGGAGTGCCAGATACGCAGTATTTT. Translated: CSATLAGVPDTQYF.

This clonotype was observed a handful of times. V and J are TRBV5-5 and TRBJ2-3, with D hard to call. Germline V gene lookup returns CDR1 SGHKS and CDR2 YYEKEE (reference sequence). Trimming shortened V by 3 bases and J by 6 bases, and 14 bases separated the two germline ends. The CDR3 spans 14 residues. CDR3 loop: CASSSAILRDTQYF. The CDR3 DNA follows: TGTGCCAGCAGCTCGGCCATTCTCCGGGATACGCAGTATTTT.

The rearrangement uses TRBV12-3 or TRBV12-4 and TRBJ2-5, with a tentative D call TRBD1 (6 bases). The CDR3 is made up of 13 amino acids. The ends were cut back, 7 bases at V and 5 bases at J, with 14 bases in the middle. DNA of the CDR3: TGTGCCAGCACCTTGGTGGGGGCGGAGACCCAGTACTTC. Encoded protein: CASTLVGAETQYF.

This clonotype was recorded many times. The rearrangement links TRBV5-1 to TRBJ2-2, with 11 bases that match TRBD2. Germline assignment: CDR1 SGHRS and CDR2 YFSETQ. Trimming took 7 bases from V and 6 from J; bases not matched to a gene: 8. CDR3 length: 15 amino acids. The CDR3 bases are TGCGCCAGCTCCGCCCTAGCGGGAGGACCCGGGGAGCTGTTTTTT. Translating it yields CASSALAGGPGELFF.

This clonotype was detected a few times. This chain connects TRBV27 to TRBJ2-2; D is undetermined. Germline assignment: CDR1 MNHEY and CDR2 SMNVEV (reference sequence). Trimming took off 0 bases at V and 3 bases at J, with 11 bases between the two ends. The CDR3 sequence is 16 residues long. The CDR3 region has the DNA TGTGCCAGCAGTTTATCGAGGCCAGCACACACCGGGGAGCTGTTTTTT. It codes for CASSLSRPAHTGELFF.

The rearrangement links TRBV20-1 to TRBJ2-1, with D perhaps TRBD2 (6 bases). Germline V gene data show CDR1 as DFQATT and CDR2 as SNEGSKA (reference sequence). Trimming shortened V by 5 bases and J by 6 bases, and 14 bases separated the two germline ends. This CDR3 has 13 amino acids. The CDR3: CSAAQTSRNEQFF. In nucleotides, the CDR3 is TGCAGTGCTGCCCAGACTAGTCGCAATGAGCAGTTCTTC.

Many counts were recorded for this clonotype. The chain links TRBV12-3 or TRBV12-4 to TRBJ2-1; the D call may be TRBD1 or TRBD2 (5 bases each). The ends were cut back, 5 bases at V and 7 bases at J, with 15 bases in the middle. The CDR3 contains 14 residues. The CDR3 region is CASSVSGTANEQFF. DNA for the CDR3: TGTGCCAGCAGTGTAAGTGGGACGGCTAATGAGCAGTTCTTC.

This clonotype has more than one count but fewer than ten. This chain joins TRBV10-3 and TRBJ2-3, with D possibly being TRBD2 (7 bases). The length of the CDR3 is 17 residues. V lost 2 bases to trimming and J lost 1 base, with 16 bases between them. CDR1 is ENHRY and CDR2 is SYGVKD in the germline V gene. The CDR3 spells CAISEPGGGGGTDTQYF. The CDR3 nucleotides read TGTGCCATCAGTGAGCCGGGGGGCGGTGGAGGCACAGATACGCAGTATTTT.

This chain connects TRBV4-2 to TRBJ2-1; D is ambiguous. The CDR3 totals 15 residues. Germline CDR1 LGHNA, CDR2 YNFKEQ. V lost 0 bases, J lost 7 bases, and 13 bases lay in between. The CDR3 nucleotides read TGTGCCAGCAGCCAAGAATTAGAGACCAAGAATGAGCAGTTCTTC. Translation gives CASSQELETKNEQFF.

This clonotype was observed a few times. V is TRBV20-1 and J is TRBJ1-1; no firm D call. The germline gives CDR1 DFQATT, CDR2 SNEGSKA (reference sequence). CDR3 length: 13 amino acids. V lost 6 bases and J lost 6, with 17 bases in between. The CDR3 bases are TGCAGTGCCATCCTGGTAGGGCTTGCTGAAGCTTTCTTT. Translated: CSAILVGLAEAFF.

This clonotype has more than one count but fewer than ten. J is TRBJ1-1 and V is TRBV12-3 or TRBV12-4; D might be TRBD1 (6 bases). The CDR3 totals 14 residues. V shed 2 bases and J shed 1 base, with 8 bases lying between them. Here the CDR3 DNA reads TGTGCCAGCAGTTTACAACAGGGGAACACTGAAGCTTTCTTT. This gives the protein CASSLQQGNTEAFF.

Only a few counts were recorded for this clonotype. V usage is TRBV24-1 and J usage is TRBJ1-5, with 8 bases lining up with TRBD1. The CDR3 consists of 13 residues. Losses at the gene ends were 9 bases for V and 4 bases for J; bases not matched to a gene: 4. Germline V gives CDR1 KGHDR, CDR2 SFDVKD. The CDR3 DNA reads TGTGCCACCCGGGACAGGATAAATCAGCCCCAGCATTTT. This sequence encodes CATRDRINQPQHF.

This clonotype has just a few counts. The chain uses TRBV6-1 and TRBJ2-1; D is undetermined. The CDR3 loop spans 14 amino acids. Germline V CDR1 and CDR2: MNHNS, SASEGT. Between the trimmed V and J ends, which lost 1 base and 4 bases, there was a span of 8 bases. The CDR3 DNA is TGTGCCAGCAGTGAAGTGAATTCTTACAATGAGCAGTTCTTC. This encodes CASSEVNSYNEQFF.

The V call is TRBV29-1, the J call TRBJ1-2, with a tentative D call TRBD1 (5 bases). The CDR3 runs 11 residues. Looked up from germline, CDR1 is SQVTM and CDR2 is ANQGSEA. The V end was cut by 4 bases, the J end by 8 bases, with 11 bases between. CDR3 loop: CSVGDRGGYTF. The CDR3, as DNA: TGCAGCGTTGGTGACAGAGGAGGCTACACCTTC.

In this sample, this clonotype turned up once. The CDR3 DNA sequence: TGTGCCAGCAGTTTCTCTTTCACCGGGGAGCTGTTTTTT. Translation: CASSFSFTGELFF. The chain has TRBV12-3 or TRBV12-4 and TRBJ2-2; D remains ambiguous. This CDR3 is built from 13 residues. The germline V and J ends were trimmed by 3 bases and 4 bases, with 6 bases remaining between them.

The chain combines TRBV20-1 with TRBJ1-1; no definite D call. Germline-derived CDR1 and CDR2 are DFQATT and SNEGSKA (reference sequence). This CDR3 is 14 amino acids long. Trimming cost V 4 bases and J 0 bases, with 12 bases left between them. Written as DNA, the CDR3 is TGCAGTGCTAATCGCGAGGCTATGAACACTGAAGCTTTCTTT. This sequence encodes CSANREAMNTEAFF.

This clonotype was counted many times. The chain links TRBV27 to TRBJ2-7; 12 bases match TRBD2. The CDR3 length is 17 residues. Germline loops: CDR1 MNHEY, CDR2 SMNVEV (reference sequence). Trimming removed 4 bases from V and 5 bases from J; junction bases left unmatched: 12. The CDR3 bases are TGTGCCAGCAGTTCTCAGACCCGACTAGCGGGAGTGGACGAGCAGTACTTC. Translated, it gives CASSSQTRLAGVDEQYF.

Remarks on this clonotype: One base away lies a much larger clone, so this may be a sequencing read error. The chain carries TRBV5-1 and TRBJ2-4; maybe TRBD1 (5 bases). This CDR3 has 16 residues. CDR1 is SGHRS and CDR2 is YFSETQ in the germline V gene. The CDR3 region is CASSLGGRTSKNIHYF. CDR3 sequence (DNA): TGCGCCAGCAGCTTGGGGGGCAGGACATCCAAAAACATTCACTACTTC.

This rearrangement joins TRBV7-2 to TRBJ2-2; D is uncertain. Germline V gives CDR1 SGHTA, CDR2 FQGNSA. CDR3 length equals 12 residues. Trimming took off 3 bases at V and 7 bases at J, with 6 bases between the two ends. The CDR3 is CASSFGIGELFF. CDR3 sequence (DNA): TGTGCCAGCAGCTTCGGTATCGGGGAGCTGTTTTTT. Combining the CDR3 with reference TRBV7-2 and TRBJ2-2 gives the whole variable domain GAGVSQSPSNKVTEKGKDVELRCDPISGHTALYWYRQSLGQGLEFLIYFQGNSAPDKSGLPSDRFSAERTGGSVSTLTIQRTQQEDSAVYLCASSFGIGELFFGEGSRLTVL.

The chain uses TRBV10-3 and TRBJ2-5; no definite D call. The CDR3 length is 12 residues. Germline CDR1 and CDR2: ENHRY and SYGVKD. Trimming stripped 4 bases from V and 3 bases from J, with 6 bases between. The CDR3 is CAISGSEETQYF. CDR3 coding DNA: TGTGCCATCAGTGGGTCAGAAGAGACCCAGTACTTC.

J is TRBJ2-1 and V is TRBV12-3 or TRBV12-4; 9 bases align to TRBD2. With V trimmed by 1 base and J by 5 bases, 3 bases remained unmatched. There are 15 residues in the CDR3. CDR3 coding DNA: TGTGCCAGCAGTTTAGGCAGCGGGAGGCACAATGAGCAGTTCTTC. This encodes CASSLGSGRHNEQFF.